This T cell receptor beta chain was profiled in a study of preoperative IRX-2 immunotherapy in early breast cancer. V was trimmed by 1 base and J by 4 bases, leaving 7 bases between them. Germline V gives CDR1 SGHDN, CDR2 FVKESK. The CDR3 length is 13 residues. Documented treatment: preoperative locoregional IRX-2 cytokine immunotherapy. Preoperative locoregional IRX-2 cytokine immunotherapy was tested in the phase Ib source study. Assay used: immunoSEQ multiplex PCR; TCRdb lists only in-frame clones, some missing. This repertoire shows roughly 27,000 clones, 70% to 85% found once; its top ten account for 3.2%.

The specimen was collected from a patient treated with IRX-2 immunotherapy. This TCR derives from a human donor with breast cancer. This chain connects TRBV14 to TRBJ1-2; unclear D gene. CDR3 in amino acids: CASSQGNPYGYTF. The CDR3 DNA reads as TGTGCCAGCAGCCAAGGTAACCCCTATGGCTACACCTTC.